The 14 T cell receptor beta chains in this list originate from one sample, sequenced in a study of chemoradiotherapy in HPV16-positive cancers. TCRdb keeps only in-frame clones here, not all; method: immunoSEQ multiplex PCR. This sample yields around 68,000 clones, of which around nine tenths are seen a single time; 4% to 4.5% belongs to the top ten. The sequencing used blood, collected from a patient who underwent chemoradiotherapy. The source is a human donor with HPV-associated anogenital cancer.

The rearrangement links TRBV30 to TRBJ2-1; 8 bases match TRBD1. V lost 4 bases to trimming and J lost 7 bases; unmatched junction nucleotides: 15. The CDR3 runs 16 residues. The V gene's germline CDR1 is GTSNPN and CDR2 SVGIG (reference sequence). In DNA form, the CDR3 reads TGTGCCTGGATGGCGAGGGACAGGTGGGTCCCGAATGAGCAGTTCTTC. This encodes CAWMARDRWVPNEQFF.

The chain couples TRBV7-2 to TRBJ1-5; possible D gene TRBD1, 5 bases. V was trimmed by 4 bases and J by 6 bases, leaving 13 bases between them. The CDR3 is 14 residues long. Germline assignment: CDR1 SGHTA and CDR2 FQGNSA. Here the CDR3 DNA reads TGTGCCAGCAGCTCGGGGGTCGGGGGTCAGCCCCAGCATTTT. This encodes CASSSGVGGQPQHF.

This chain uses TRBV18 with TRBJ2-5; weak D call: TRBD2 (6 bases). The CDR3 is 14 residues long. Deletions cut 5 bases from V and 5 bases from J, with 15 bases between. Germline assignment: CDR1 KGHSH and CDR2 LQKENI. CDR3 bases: TGTGCCAGCTCATCGGGGGAGGCGTTTGAGACCCAGTACTTC. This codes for CASSSGEAFETQYF.

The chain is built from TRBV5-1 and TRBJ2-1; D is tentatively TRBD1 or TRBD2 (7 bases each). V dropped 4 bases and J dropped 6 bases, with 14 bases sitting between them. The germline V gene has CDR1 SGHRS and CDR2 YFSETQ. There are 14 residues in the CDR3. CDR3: CASSLSGDSNEQFF. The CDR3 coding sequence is TGCGCCAGCAGCCTAAGCGGGGACAGCAATGAGCAGTTCTTC.

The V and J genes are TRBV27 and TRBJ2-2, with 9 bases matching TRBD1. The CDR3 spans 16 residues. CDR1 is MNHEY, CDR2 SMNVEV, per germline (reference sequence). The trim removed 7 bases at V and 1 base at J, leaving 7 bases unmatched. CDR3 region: CASTWLTGGNTGELFF. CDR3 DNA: TGTGCCAGCACCTGGTTGACAGGGGGGAACACCGGGGAGCTGTTTTTT.

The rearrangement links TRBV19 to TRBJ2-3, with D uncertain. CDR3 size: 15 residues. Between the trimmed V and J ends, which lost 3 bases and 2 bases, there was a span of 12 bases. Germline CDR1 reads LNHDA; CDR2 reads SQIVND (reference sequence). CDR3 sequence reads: CASSISGYNTDTQYF. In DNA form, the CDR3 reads TGTGCCAGTAGTATTTCAGGCTACAACACAGATACGCAGTATTTT.

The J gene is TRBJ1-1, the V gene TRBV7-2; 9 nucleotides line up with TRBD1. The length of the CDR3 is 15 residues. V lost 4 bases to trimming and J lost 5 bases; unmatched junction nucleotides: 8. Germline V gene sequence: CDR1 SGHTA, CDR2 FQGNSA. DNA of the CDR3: TGTGCCAGCAGCTGGTGGACAGGGGTCGCTACTGAAGCTTTCTTT. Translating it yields CASSWWTGVATEAFF.

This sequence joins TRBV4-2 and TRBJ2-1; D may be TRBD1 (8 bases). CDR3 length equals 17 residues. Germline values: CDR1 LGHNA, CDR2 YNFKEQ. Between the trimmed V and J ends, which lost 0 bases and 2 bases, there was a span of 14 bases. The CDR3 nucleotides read TGTGCCAGCAGCCAAGAGGGGGGGACAGGTCCCTACAATGAGCAGTTCTTC. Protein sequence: CASSQEGGTGPYNEQFF.

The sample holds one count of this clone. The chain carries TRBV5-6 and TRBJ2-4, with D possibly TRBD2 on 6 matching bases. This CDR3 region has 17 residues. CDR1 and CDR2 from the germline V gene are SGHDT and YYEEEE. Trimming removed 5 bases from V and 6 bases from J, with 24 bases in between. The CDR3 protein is CASSPLDREPGPNIQYF. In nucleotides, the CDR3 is TGTGCCAGCAGTCCGCTCGACCGGGAGCCTGGTCCAAACATTCAGTACTTC.

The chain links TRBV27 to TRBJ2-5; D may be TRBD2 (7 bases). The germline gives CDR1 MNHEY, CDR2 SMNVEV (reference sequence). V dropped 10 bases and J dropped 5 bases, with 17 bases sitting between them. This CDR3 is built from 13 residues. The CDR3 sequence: CAIGGPGWETQYF. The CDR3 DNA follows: TGTGCCATCGGGGGGCCGGGGTGGGAGACCCAGTACTTC.

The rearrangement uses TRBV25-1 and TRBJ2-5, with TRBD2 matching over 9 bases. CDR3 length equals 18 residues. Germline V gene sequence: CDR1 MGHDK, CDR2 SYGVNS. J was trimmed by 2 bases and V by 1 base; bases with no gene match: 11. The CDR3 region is CASSESLGRGGLQETQYF. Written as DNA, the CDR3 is TGTGCCAGCAGTGAATCCCTAGGGCGGGGGGGCTTACAAGAGACCCAGTACTTC.

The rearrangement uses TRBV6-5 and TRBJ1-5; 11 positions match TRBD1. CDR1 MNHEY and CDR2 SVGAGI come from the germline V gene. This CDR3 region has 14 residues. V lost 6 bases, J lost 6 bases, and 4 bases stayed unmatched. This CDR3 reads CASSGTGGRQPQHF. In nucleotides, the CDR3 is TGTGCCAGCAGCGGGACAGGGGGTCGTCAGCCCCAGCATTTT.

The CDR3 region has the DNA TGTGCCACCAGCAGAGGGGGGGGCGTCGGGCAGGCCGGGGAGCTGTTTTTT. Translating gives CATSRGGGVGQAGELFF. J is TRBJ2-2 and V is TRBV15; maybe TRBD2 (7 bases). V lost 1 base and J lost 6, with 18 bases in between. The V gene's germline CDR1 is LNHNV and CDR2 YYDKDF (reference sequence). The CDR3 has 17 amino acids.

CDR3 DNA sequence: TGCGCCAGCAGCCGCGCTCAAACTAGCACAGATACGCAGTATTTT. It is translated as CASSRAQTSTDTQYF. The chain is built from TRBV4-1 and TRBJ2-3; D is ambiguous. The CDR3 loop spans 15 amino acids. Germline V gene data show CDR1 as MGHRA and CDR2 as YSYEKL. The ends were cut back, 4 bases at V and 0 bases at J, with 11 bases in the middle.